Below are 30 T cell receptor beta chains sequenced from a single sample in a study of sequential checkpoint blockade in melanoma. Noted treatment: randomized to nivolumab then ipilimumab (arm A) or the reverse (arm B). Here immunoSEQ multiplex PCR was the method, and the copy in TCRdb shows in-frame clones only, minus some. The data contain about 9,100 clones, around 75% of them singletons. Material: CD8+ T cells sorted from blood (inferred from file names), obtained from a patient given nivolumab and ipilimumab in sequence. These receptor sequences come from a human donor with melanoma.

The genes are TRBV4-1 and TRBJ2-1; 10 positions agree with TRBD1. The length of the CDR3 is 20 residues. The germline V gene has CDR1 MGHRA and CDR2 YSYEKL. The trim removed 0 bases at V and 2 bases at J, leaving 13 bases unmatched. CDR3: CASSQEGTGALHPTYNEQFF. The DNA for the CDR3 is TGCGCCAGCAGCCAAGAAGGGACAGGGGCACTCCATCCAACCTACAATGAGCAGTTCTTC.

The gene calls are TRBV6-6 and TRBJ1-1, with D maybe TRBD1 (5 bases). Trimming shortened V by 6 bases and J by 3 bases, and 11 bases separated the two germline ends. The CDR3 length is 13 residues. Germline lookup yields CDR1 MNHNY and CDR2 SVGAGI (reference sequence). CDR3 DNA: TGTGCCAGCAGCTTCGGGGGGTACACTGAAGCTTTCTTT. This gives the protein CASSFGGYTEAFF.

The CDR3 sequence is CASSQENAGTVSSPLHF. The CDR3 DNA follows: TGTGCCAGCAGCCAAGAGAATGCCGGGACAGTGTCTTCACCCCTCCACTTT. This chain links TRBV4-2 with TRBJ1-6; 7 nucleotides agree with TRBD1. Germline CDR1 LGHNA, CDR2 YNFKEQ. With V trimmed by 0 bases and J by 9 bases, 11 bases remained unmatched. The CDR3 runs to 17 residues.

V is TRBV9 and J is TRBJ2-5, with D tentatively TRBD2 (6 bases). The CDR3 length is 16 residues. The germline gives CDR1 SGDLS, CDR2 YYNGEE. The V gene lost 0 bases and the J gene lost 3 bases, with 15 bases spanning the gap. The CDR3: CASSVGARAGKETQYF. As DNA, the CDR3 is TGTGCCAGCAGCGTAGGGGCGAGGGCGGGGAAAGAGACCCAGTACTTC.

CDR3 loop: CASSPGEGGSSYEQYF. The CDR3, as DNA: TGTGCCAGCAGCCCTGGGGAGGGCGGGAGCTCCTACGAGCAGTACTTC. The chain carries TRBV7-6 and TRBJ2-7; 7 bases are shared with TRBD2. Germline values: CDR1 SGHVS, CDR2 FNYEAQ. V lost 5 bases, J lost 0 bases, and 10 bases stayed unmatched. The CDR3 has 16 amino acids.

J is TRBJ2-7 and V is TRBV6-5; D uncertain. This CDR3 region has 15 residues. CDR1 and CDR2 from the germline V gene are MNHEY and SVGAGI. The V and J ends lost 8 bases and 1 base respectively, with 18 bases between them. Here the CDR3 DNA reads TGTGCCAGCTTGATGGCCTCAGGAACATCCTACGAGCAGTACTTC. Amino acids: CASLMASGTSYEQYF.

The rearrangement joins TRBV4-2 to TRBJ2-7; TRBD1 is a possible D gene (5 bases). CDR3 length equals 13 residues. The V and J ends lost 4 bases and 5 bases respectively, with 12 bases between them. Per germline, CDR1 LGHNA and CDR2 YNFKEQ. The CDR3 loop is CASSPTGNHEQYF. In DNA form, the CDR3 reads TGTGCCAGCAGCCCCACAGGTAACCACGAGCAGTACTTC.

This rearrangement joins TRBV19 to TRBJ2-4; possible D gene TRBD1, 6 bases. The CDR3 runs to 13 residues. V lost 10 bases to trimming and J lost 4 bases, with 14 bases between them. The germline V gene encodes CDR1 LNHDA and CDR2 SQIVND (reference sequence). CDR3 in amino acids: CATQKTGKNIQYF. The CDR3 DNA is TGTGCCACTCAGAAAACAGGGAAAAACATTCAGTACTTC.

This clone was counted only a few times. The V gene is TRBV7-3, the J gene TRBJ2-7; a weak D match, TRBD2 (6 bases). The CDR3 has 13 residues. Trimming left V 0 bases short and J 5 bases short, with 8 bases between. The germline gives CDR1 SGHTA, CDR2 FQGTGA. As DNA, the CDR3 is TGTGCCAGCAGCTTAACGCCGGGGGACGAGCAGTACTTC. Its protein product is CASSLTPGDEQYF.

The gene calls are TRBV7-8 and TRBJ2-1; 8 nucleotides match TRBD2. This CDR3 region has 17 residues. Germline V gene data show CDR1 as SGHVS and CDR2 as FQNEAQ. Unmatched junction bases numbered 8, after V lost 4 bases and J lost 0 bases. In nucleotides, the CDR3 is TGTGCCAGCAGCTCGTTAGCGGGAACCAGCTCCTACAATGAGCAGTTCTTC. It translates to CASSSLAGTSSYNEQFF.

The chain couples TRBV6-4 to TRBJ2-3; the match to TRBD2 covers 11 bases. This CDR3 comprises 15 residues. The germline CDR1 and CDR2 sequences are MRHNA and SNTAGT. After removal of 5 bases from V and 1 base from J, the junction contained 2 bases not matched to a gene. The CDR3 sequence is CASSSTSGGTDTQYF. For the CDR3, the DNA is TGTGCCAGCAGTTCGACTAGCGGGGGCACAGATACGCAGTATTTT.

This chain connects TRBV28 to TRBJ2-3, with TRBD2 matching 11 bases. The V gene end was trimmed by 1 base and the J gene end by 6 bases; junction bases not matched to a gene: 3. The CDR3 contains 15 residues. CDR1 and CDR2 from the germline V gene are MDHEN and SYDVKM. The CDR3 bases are TGTGCCAGCAGTTTATTATTAGCGGGAGGGGATACGCAGTATTTT. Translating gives CASSLLLAGGDTQYF.

The CDR3 DNA reads as TGTGCCAGCAGCCTGAAAGGTGTAGCAACTGGAAACACCATATATTTT. This gives the protein CASSLKGVATGNTIYF. The chain recombines TRBV9 with TRBJ1-3; no firm D call. Trimming stripped 4 bases from V and 2 bases from J, with 16 bases between. The CDR3 loop spans 16 amino acids. Germline V gives CDR1 SGDLS, CDR2 YYNGEE.

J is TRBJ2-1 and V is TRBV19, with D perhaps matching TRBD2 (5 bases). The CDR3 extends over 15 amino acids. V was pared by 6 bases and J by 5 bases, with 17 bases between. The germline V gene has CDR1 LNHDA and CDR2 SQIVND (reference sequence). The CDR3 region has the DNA TGTGCCAGTAGAGCGGACGTAAGGGTTAACAATGAGCAGTTCTTC. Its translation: CASRADVRVNNEQFF.

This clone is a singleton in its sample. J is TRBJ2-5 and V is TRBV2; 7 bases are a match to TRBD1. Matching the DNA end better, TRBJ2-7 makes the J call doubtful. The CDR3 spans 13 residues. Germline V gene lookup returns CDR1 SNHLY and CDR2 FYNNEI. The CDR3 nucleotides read TGTGCCAGCATGTCACAGGGGTCCTACGAGCAGTACTTC. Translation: CASMSQGSYEQYF.

CDR3 amino acids: CASSIDPTGLAETYNEQFF. The CDR3 DNA sequence: TGTGCCAGTAGTATAGATCCAACCGGACTAGCGGAAACCTACAATGAGCAGTTCTTC. The chain uses TRBV19 and TRBJ2-1, with 10 bases that match TRBD2. This CDR3 region has 19 residues. CDR1 and CDR2 (germline): LNHDA, SQIVND (reference sequence). With V trimmed by 0 bases and J by 2 bases, 10 bases remained unmatched.

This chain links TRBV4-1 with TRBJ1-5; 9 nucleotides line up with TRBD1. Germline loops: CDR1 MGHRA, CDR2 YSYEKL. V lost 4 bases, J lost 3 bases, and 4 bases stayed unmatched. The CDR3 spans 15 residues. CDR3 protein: CASSLRTGDNQPQHF. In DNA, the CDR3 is TGCGCCAGCAGCCTTCGGACAGGGGACAATCAGCCCCAGCATTTT.

CDR3 bases: TGTGCCAGCAGTTTCTCAACAGGGGTCACTGAAGCTTTCTTT. Amino acid sequence: CASSFSTGVTEAFF. V is TRBV27 and J is TRBJ1-1; TRBD1 aligns across 7 bases. V dropped 3 bases and J dropped 4; count of bases not matched to a gene: 5. CDR1 is MNHEY, CDR2 SMNVEV, per germline (reference sequence). There are 14 residues in the CDR3.

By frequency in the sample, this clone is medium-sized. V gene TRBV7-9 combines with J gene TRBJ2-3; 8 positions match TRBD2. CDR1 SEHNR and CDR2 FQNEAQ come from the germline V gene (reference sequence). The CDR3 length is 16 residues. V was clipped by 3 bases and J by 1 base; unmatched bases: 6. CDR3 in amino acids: CASSFPRREGTDTQYF. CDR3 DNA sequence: TGTGCCAGCAGCTTCCCCAGGCGGGAGGGCACAGATACGCAGTATTTT.

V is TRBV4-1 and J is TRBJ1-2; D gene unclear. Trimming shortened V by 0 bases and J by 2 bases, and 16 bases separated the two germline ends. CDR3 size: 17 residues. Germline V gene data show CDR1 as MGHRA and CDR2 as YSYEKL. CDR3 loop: CASSQDLWTRGNYGYTF. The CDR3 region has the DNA TGCGCCAGCAGCCAAGATCTGTGGACGCGGGGAAACTATGGCTACACCTTC.

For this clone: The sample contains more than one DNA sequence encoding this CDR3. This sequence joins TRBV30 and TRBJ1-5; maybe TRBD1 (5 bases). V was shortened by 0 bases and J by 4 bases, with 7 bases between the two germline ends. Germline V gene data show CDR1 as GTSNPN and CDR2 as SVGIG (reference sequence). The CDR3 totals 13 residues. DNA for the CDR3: TGTGCCTGGAGTGTCCGGGGGAATCAGCCCCAGCATTTT. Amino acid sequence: CAWSVRGNQPQHF.

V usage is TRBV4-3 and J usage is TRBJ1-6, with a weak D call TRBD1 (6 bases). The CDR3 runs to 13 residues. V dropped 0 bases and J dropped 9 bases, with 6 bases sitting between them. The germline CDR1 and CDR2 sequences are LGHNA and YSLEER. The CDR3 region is CASSQEGASPLHF. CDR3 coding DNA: TGCGCCAGCAGCCAAGAGGGGGCTTCACCCCTCCACTTT.

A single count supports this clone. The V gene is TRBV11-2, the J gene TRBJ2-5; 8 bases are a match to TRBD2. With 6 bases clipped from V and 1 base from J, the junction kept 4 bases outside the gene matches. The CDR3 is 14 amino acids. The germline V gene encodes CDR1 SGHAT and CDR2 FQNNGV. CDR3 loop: CASSLLAVQETQYF. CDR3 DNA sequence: TGTGCCAGCAGTTTACTAGCGGTCCAAGAGACCCAGTACTTC.

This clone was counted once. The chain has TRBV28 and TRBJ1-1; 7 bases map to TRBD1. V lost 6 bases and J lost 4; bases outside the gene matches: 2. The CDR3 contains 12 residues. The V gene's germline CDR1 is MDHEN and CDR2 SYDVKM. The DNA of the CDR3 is TGTGCCAGCAGAGACAGGGTCACTGAAGCTTTCTTT. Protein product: CASRDRVTEAFF.

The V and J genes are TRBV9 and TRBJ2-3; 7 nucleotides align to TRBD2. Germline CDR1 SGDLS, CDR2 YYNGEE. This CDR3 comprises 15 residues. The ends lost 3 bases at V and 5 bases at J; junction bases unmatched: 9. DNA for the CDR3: TGTGCCAGCAGCGAAAGCGGGATCCCGGGAGATACGCAGTATTTT. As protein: CASSESGIPGDTQYF.

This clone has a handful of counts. The chain's CDR3 is CASSQGGLAGSDTQYF. CDR3 nucleotide sequence: TGTGCCAGCAGCCAAGGGGGCCTAGCGGGGTCAGATACGCAGTATTTT. The V gene is TRBV4-2, the J gene TRBJ2-3; TRBD2 aligns across 9 bases. Per germline, CDR1 LGHNA and CDR2 YNFKEQ. Germline trimming cut 1 base from V and 4 bases from J; bases unmatched to any gene: 6. The CDR3 extends over 16 amino acids.

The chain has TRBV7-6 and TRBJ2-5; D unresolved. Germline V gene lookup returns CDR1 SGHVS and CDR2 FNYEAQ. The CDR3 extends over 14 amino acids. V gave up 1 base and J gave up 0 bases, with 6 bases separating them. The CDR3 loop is CASSLEADQETQYF. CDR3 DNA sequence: TGTGCCAGCAGCTTAGAGGCGGACCAAGAGACCCAGTACTTC.

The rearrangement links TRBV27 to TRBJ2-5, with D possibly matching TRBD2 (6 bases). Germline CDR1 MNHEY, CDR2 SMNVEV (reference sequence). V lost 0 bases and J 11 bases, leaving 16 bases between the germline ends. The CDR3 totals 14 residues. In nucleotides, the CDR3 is TGTGCCAGCAGTTTATCGTCTAGCGCGGAAGAGCAGTACTTC. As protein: CASSLSSSAEEQYF.

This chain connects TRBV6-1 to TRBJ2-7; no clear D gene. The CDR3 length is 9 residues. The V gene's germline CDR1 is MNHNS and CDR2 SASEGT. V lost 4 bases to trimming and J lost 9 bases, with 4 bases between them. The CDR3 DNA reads TGTGCCAGCAGTGTCTGGCAGTACTTC. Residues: CASSVWQYF.

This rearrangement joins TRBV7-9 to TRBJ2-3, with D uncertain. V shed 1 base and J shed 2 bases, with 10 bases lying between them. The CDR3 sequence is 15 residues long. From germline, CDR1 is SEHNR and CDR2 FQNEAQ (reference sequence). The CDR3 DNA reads TGTGCCAGCAGCTTAGATCTGCAGAACACAGATACGCAGTATTTT. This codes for CASSLDLQNTDTQYF.